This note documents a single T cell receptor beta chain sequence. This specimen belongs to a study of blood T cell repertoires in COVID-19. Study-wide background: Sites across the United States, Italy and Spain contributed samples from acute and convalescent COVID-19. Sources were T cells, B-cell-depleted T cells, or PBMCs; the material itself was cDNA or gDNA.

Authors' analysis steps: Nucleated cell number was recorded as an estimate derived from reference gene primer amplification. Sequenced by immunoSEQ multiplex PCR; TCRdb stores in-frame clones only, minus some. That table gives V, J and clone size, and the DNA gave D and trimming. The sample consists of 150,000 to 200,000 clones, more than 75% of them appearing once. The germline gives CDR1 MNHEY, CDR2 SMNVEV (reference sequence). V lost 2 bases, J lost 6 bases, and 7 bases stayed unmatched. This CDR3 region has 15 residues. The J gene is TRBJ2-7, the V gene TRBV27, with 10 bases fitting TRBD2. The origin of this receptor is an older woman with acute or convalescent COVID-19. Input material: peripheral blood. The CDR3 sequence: CASSLGLAGVSEQYF. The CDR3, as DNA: TGTGCCAGCAGTTTAGGTCTAGCGGGAGTTTCCGAGCAGTACTTC.